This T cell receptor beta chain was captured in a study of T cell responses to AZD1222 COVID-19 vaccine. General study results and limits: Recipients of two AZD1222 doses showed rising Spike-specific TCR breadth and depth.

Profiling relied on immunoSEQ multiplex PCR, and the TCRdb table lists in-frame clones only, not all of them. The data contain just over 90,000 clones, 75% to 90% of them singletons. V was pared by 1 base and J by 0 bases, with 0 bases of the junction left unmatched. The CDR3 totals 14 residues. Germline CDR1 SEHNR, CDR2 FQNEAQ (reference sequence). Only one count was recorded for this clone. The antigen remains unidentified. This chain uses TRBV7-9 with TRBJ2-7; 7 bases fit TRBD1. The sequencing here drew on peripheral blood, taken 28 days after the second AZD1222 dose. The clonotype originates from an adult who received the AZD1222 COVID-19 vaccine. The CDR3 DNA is TGTGCCAGCAGCTTAGACAGGGGCTCCTACGAGCAGTACTTC. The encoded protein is CASSLDRGSYEQYF.